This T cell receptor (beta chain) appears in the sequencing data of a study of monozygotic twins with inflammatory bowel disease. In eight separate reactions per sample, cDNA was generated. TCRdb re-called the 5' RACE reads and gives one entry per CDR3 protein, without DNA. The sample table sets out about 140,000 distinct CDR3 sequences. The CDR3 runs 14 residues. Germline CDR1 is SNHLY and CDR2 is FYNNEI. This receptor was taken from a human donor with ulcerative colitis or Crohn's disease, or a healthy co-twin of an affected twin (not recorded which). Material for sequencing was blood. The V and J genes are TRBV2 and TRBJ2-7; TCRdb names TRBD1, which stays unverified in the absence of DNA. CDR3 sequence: CASGRDRTSYEQYF.